This T cell receptor (beta chain) was obtained from a study of blood T cell repertoires in COVID-19. Study context: Samples taken during acute and convalescent COVID-19 were collected in the United States, Italy and Spain. The cDNA or gDNA used as material had been derived from T cells, B-cell-depleted T cells, or PBMCs.

This clone was counted only a few times. Followed longitudinally, the Seattle patients had been enrolled during active infection. CDR3 length: 13 residues. The junction had 3 bases not matched to a gene; V was cut back by 0 bases and J by 8 bases. Germline CDR1 reads PRHDT; CDR2 reads FYEKMQ (reference sequence). Under the authors' procedure: Nucleated cell number was recorded as an estimate derived from reference gene primer amplification. TCRdb keeps only in-frame clones here, not all; method: immunoSEQ multiplex PCR. D and trimming were read from the DNA, whereas the V and J calls and clone size are those reported in that table. The repertoire holds around 320,000 clones, with roughly 86% as singletons.

The sequencing input was peripheral blood. The clonotype originates from a woman younger than 45 with COVID-19, enrolled during active disease. This chain uses TRBV13 with TRBJ1-2, with 7 bases aligning to TRBD1. In DNA form, the CDR3 reads TGTGCCAGCAGCTTAGGCAGGGGGTCGGGCTACACCTTC. Protein product: CASSLGRGSGYTF.